Each of the 8 T cell receptor beta chains below was sequenced from the same sample in a study of control samples from healthy donors and cancer patients. Libraries were prepared by immunoSEQ multiplex PCR; TCRdb keeps only in-frame clonotypes and omits some of them. In the table there are about 140,000 clones, just under 95% of which are singletons. The sample comprised blood. Receptor source: a man between 25 and 39 years old in good health.

This chain uses TRBV24-1 with TRBJ2-2; D unresolved. This CDR3 has 15 residues. The germline V and J ends were trimmed by 3 bases and 0 bases, with 7 bases remaining between them. CDR1 and CDR2 (germline): KGHDR, SFDVKD. In DNA, the CDR3 is TGTGCCACCAGTGATCCAAGGACGAACACCGGGGAGCTGTTTTTT. This translates into CATSDPRTNTGELFF.

The chain joins TRBV11-3 to TRBJ1-3; D remains ambiguous. Trimming pared 5 bases from V and 0 bases from J, leaving 14 bases between. The V gene's germline CDR1 is SGHNT and CDR2 YENEEA. This CDR3 contains 16 residues. In DNA form, the CDR3 reads TGTGCCAGCAGCGCACAGAGAATTTCCTCTGGAAACACCATATATTTT. Protein: CASSAQRISSGNTIYF. The full variable domain, in which reference TRBV11-3 and TRBJ1-3 provide the parts outside the CDR3, is EAGVVQSPRYKIIEKKQPVAFWCNPISGHNTLYWYLQNLGQGPELLIRYENEEAVDDSQLPKDRFSAERLKGVDSTLKIQPAELGDSAVYLCASSAQRISSGNTIYFGEGSWLTVV.

V usage is TRBV6-1 and J usage is TRBJ1-5, with 7 bases that match TRBD1. V lost 2 bases and J lost 6; bases outside the gene matches: 10. This CDR3 comprises 16 residues. CDR1 and CDR2 (germline): MNHNS, SASEGT. The CDR3 coding sequence is TGTGCCAGCAGTGAAACAGGGGCGTCCGCCGGTCAGCCCCAGCATTTT. Translating it yields CASSETGASAGQPQHF.

This clone was counted between two and nine times. The rearrangement joins TRBV5-4 to TRBJ1-2; the match to TRBD1 covers 10 bases. The germline V gene encodes CDR1 SGHNT and CDR2 YYREEE (reference sequence). The CDR3 has 17 residues. Unmatched junction bases numbered 15, after V lost 4 bases and J lost 6 bases. DNA of the CDR3: TGTGCCAGCAGCGAAGACCCGGGACAGGGGACACTGAATGGCTACACCTTC. Its translation: CASSEDPGQGTLNGYTF.

The chain's CDR3 is CASSLGALQPQHF. DNA of the CDR3: TGTGCCAGCAGTTTGGGGGCTTTGCAGCCCCAGCATTTT. This chain joins TRBV27 and TRBJ1-5; TRBD1 is a possible D gene (6 bases). The V gene lost 3 bases and the J gene lost 7 bases, with 10 bases spanning the gap. This CDR3 contains 13 residues. Germline V lookup: CDR1 MNHEY, CDR2 SMNVEV (reference sequence).

CDR3 bases: TGTGCCTGGAGTGTACCAGGGAAGAGGGGTGAAGCTTTCTTT. Its translation: CAWSVPGKRGEAFF. V usage is TRBV30 and J usage is TRBJ1-1, with a weak D call TRBD1 (5 bases). V was clipped by 0 bases and J by 7 bases, with 15 bases between them. Germline V gene lookup returns CDR1 GTSNPN and CDR2 SVGIG (reference sequence). This CDR3 is 14 amino acids long.

The genes are TRBV11-3 and TRBJ2-5; 9 bases line up with TRBD1. Germline V lookup: CDR1 SGHNT, CDR2 YENEEA. The CDR3 is 15 amino acids. The trim removed 5 bases at V and 1 base at J, leaving 5 bases unmatched. The chain's CDR3 is CASSKGQGPQETQYF. CDR3 sequence (DNA): TGTGCCAGCAGCAAGGGACAGGGACCCCAAGAGACCCAGTACTTC.

J is TRBJ1-4 and V is TRBV19; D unresolved. The CDR3 has 15 amino acids. Trimming took 1 base from V and 0 from J, leaving 6 bases between them. Looked up from germline, CDR1 is LNHDA and CDR2 is SQIVND (reference sequence). CDR3 in amino acids: CASSIVGATNEKLFF. The CDR3 bases are TGTGCCAGTAGTATAGTCGGTGCAACTAATGAAAAACTGTTTTTT. Filled out from reference TRBV19 and TRBJ1-4, the complete variable domain reads DGGITQSPKYLFRKEGQNVTLSCEQNLNHDAMYWYRQDPGQGLRLIYYSQIVNDFQKGDIAEGYSVSREKKESFPLTVTSAQKNPTAFYLCASSIVGATNEKLFFGSGTQLSVL.